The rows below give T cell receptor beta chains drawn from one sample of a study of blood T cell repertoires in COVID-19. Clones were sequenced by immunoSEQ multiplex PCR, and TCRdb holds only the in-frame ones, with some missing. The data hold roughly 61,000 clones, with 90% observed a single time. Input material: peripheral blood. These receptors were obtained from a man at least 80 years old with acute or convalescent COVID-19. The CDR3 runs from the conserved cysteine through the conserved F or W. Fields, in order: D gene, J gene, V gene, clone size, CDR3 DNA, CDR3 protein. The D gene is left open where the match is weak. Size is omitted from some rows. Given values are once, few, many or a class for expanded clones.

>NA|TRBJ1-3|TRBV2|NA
TGTGCCAGCAGCCTAGACCGAGGAGTAAACACCATATATTTT
CASSLDRGVNTIYF
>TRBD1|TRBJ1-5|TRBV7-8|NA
TGTGCCAGCAGCCAGACAGGGTATGATCAGCCCCAGCATTTT
CASSQTGYDQPQHF
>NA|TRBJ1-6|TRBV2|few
TGTGCCAGCGTGAGCTCCTATAATTCACCCCTCCACTTT
CASVSSYNSPLHF
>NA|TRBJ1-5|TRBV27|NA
TGTGCCAGCAGTCGAGACAGTTATCAGCCCCAGCATTTT
CASSRDSYQPQHF
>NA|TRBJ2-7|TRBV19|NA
TGTGCCAGTAGTATAGGAGGCGAGGGTTCCGGCTCCTACGAGCAGTACTTC
CASSIGGEGSGSYEQYF
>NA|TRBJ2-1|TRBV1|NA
TGCACCAGCAGCTCAGCGGGGGGGCCGGGCAATGAGCAGTTCTTC
CTSSSAGGPGNEQFF
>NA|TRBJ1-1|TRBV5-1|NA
TGCGCCAGCAGCTTGAATCAGGGTTTGGGCACTGAAGCTTTCTTT
CASSLNQGLGTEAFF
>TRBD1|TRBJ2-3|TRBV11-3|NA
TGTGCCAGCAGCTTAGGGACGGGACAGTTAAGCACAGATACGCAGTATTTT
CASSLGTGQLSTDTQYF
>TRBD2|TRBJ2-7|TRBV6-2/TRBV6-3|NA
TGTGCCAGCAGTATCACAGCGGGGGGTAAGGAGCAGTACTTC
CASSITAGGKEQYF
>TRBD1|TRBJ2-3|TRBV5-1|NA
TGCGCCAGCAGCTTGGAGGGACAGGGGTCGGATACGCAGTATTTT
CASSLEGQGSDTQYF
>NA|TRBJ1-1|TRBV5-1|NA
TGCGCCAGCAGCTTTGGGGCGGTGAACACTGAAGCTTTCTTT
CASSFGAVNTEAFF
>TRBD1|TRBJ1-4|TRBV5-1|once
TGCGCCAGCAGCTACTCATCTGGACAGGGTATCGAAAAACTGTTTTTT
CASSYSSGQGIEKLFF
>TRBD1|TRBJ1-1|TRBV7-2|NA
TGTGCCAGCAGCCCCGGACAGGGGGTGACGAACACTGAAGCTTTCTTT
CASSPGQGVTNTEAFF
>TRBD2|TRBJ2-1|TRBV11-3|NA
TGTGCCAGCAGCTTCGGCCCTAGCGGGGGCACCTACAATGAGCAGTTCTTC
CASSFGPSGGTYNEQFF
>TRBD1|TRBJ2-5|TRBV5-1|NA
TGCGCCAGCAGCTTGGGACAGGGATTCCAAGAGACCCAGTACTTC
CASSLGQGFQETQYF
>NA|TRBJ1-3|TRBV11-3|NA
TGTGCCAGCAAGGTGACAGCTGGAAACACCATATATTTT
CASKVTAGNTIYF
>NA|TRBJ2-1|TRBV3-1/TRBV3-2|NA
TGTGCCAGCAGCTCAATGGGGGAGGCGTACAATGAGCAGTTCTTC
CASSSMGEAYNEQFF
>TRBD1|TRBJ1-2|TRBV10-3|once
TGTGCCACCATGGGACAGGGCTATGGCTACACCTTC
CATMGQGYGYTF
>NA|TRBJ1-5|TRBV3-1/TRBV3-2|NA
TGTGCCAGCAGTACACAGGCCGATCAGCCCCAGCATTTT
CASSTQADQPQHF
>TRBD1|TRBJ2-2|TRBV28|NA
TGTGCCAGCAGTTCCGCCGGACAGGGAGCCGACACCGGGGAGCTGTTTTTT
CASSSAGQGADTGELFF
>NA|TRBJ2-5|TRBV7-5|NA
TGTGCCAGAAGCGGGGGACAGGATTTTTTGAAGACCCAGTACTTC
CARSGGQDFLKTQYF
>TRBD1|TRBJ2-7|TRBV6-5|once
TGTGCCAGCAGCCCCCCTACAGGGGTCGAGCAGTACTTC
CASSPPTGVEQYF
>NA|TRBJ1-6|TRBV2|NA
TGTGCCAGCAGTGACGGGCGGGGGGCATTAAGATCACCCCTCCACTTT
CASSDGRGALRSPLHF
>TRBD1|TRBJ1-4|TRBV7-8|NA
TGTGCCAGCAGCTTAGTCAGGGACAGGGGCGAAAAACTGTTTTTT
CASSLVRDRGEKLFF
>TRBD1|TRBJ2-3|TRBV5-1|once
TGCGCCAGCAGCGGAGGGGGGACAGGCTTAGATACGCAGTATTTT
CASSGGGTGLDTQYF
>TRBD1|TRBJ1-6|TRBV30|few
TGTGCCTGGAGTGTAGGACAGGGGGATAATTCACCCCTCCACTTT
CAWSVGQGDNSPLHF
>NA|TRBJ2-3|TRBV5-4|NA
TGTGCCAGCAGCTTTGGGAGCAGAACACAGTATTTT
CASSFGSRTQYF
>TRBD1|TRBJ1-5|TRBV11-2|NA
TGTGCCAGCAGCTTAGGGACAGGGATTGGGAAGCCCCAGCATTTT
CASSLGTGIGKPQHF
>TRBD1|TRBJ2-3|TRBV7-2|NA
TGTGCCAGCAGCTTAGACAGGGGGCTTGCAGATACGCAGTATTTT
CASSLDRGLADTQYF
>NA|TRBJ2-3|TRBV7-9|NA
TGTGCCAGCAGCTACGCCGGCGGCACGGTGGATACGCAGTATTTT
CASSYAGGTVDTQYF
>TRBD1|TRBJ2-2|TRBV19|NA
TGTGCCAGTAGTATACTAGGGACAGACACCGGGGAGCTGTTTTTT
CASSILGTDTGELFF
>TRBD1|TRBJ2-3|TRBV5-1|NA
TGCGCCAGCAGCTTCGGCCGGGACAGGTTGACAGATACGCAGTATTTT
CASSFGRDRLTDTQYF
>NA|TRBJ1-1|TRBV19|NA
TGTGCCAGTAGTAAACAGGAGAACACTGAAGCTTTCTTT
CASSKQENTEAFF
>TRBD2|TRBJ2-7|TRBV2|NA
TGTGCCAGCAAAGACGGCACTAGCGACACCTACGAGCAGTACTTC
CASKDGTSDTYEQYF
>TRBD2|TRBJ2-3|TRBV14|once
TGTGCCAGCAGTTCCGGGACTAGCGGCTACACAGATACGCAGTATTTT
CASSSGTSGYTDTQYF
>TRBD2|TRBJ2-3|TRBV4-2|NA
TGTGCCAGCAGCCAAGATAGGGCTAGCGGGGGCCTAAGCACAGATACGCAGTATTTT
CASSQDRASGGLSTDTQYF
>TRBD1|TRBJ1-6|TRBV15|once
TGTGCCACCAGCAGCCCCGGGGGACAGTATAATTCACCCCTCCACTTT
CATSSPGGQYNSPLHF
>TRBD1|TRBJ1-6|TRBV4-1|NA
TGCGCCAGCAGCCAAACTGGGACAGACTGGCTTGGGCCCCTCCACTTT
CASSQTGTDWLGPLHF
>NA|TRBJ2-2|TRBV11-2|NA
TGTGCCAGCAGCGACACCCGCCAGGGGAGGGTCGGGGAGCTGTTTTTT
CASSDTRQGRVGELFF
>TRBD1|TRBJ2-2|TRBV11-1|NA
TGTGCCAGCAGCTTAGGAGGGGGCGACACCGGGGAGCTGTTTTTT
CASSLGGGDTGELFF
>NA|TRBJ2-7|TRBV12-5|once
TGTGCTAGTGGTTTCACCGGGACTTCCTACGAGCAGTACTTC
CASGFTGTSYEQYF
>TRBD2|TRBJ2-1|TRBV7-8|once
TGTGCCAGCAGCTTCCACCGGGAGGTCCTGTTCTTC
CASSFHREVLFF
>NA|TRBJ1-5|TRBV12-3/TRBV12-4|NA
TGTGCCAGCAGTCGAGAGGGTGGTCAGCCCCAGCATTTT
CASSREGGQPQHF
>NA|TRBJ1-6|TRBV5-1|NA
TGCGCCAGCAGCTTGGCGGGAAACGAGGGGGATTCACCCCTCCACTTT
CASSLAGNEGDSPLHF
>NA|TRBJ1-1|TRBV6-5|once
TGTGCCAGCAGTTACTCCAGTCTGAACACTGAAGCTTTCTTT
CASSYSSLNTEAFF
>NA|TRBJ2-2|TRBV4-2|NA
TGTGCCAGCAGCCGCGGTCCGGACGGAGGATACACCGGGGAGCTGTTTTTT
CASSRGPDGGYTGELFF
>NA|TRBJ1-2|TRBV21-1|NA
TGTGCCAGCAGCAAAATCAGGGAAAATATTAACTATGGCTACACCTTC
CASSKIRENINYGYTF
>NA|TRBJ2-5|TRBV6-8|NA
TGTGCCAGCAGAGAATGTAGCTTTCAAGAGACCCAGTACTTC
CASRECSFQETQYF
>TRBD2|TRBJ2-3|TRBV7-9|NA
TGTGCCAGCAGCCGAATACTAGCGGGGGATAGCACAGATACGCAGTATTTT
CASSRILAGDSTDTQYF
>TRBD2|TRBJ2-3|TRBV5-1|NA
TGCGCCAGCAGCCCCGGGGAGGGCTGGAGCACAGATACGCAGTATTTT
CASSPGEGWSTDTQYF
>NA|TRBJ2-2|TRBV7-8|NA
TGTGCCAGCGGCAGGGCTGCCGGGGAGCTGTTTTTT
CASGRAAGELFF
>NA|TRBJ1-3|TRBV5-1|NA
TGCGCCAGCAGCTTGGAACAGGGCGGCTCTGGAAACACCATATATTTT
CASSLEQGGSGNTIYF
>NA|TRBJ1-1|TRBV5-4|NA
TGTGCCAGCAGCCCGGGGCGGGGGGGGCGGAATCCTGAAGCTTTCTTT
CASSPGRGGRNPEAFF